This is a list of T cell receptor beta chains from one sample in a study of OX40 agonist ivuxolimab in advanced cancers. The repertoire was sequenced with immunoSEQ multiplex PCR; TCRdb's copy has only in-frame clones and lacks some. The sample has around 75,000 clones, roughly 89% seen once. The sequences come from CD4+ or CD8+ T cells sorted from blood, collected in a trial of the OX40 agonist ivuxolimab. These receptors all come from an adult with an advanced solid tumor such as melanoma, head and neck, liver or kidney cancer. The CDR3 runs from the conserved cysteine through the conserved F or W. A D gene is named only where the DNA matches it firmly. Only some rows state a clone size, as once, few, many or a class for expanded clones.

>.|TRBV7-2|TRBJ2-1|.
TGTGCCAGCAGCCATGACTCGACCCGAAATGAGCAGTTCTTC
CASSHDSTRNEQFF
>.|TRBV19|TRBJ2-1|once
TGTGCCAGTAGTATTGGCAGGGTGGGGAATGAGCAGTTCTTC
CASSIGRVGNEQFF
>TRBD2|TRBV18|TRBJ2-1|.
TGTGCCAGCTCACCCACTAGCGGGGGTCCCTACAATGAGCAGTTCTTC
CASSPTSGGPYNEQFF
>.|TRBV5-1|TRBJ2-7|.
TGCGCCAGCAGCCACCAGGGGGGCCTATACGGCGAGCAGTACTTC
CASSHQGGLYGEQYF
>TRBD1|TRBV7-9|TRBJ1-2|.
TGTGCCAGCAGCTTAGCCGGGACAGGGGAAAGTGGCTACACCTTC
CASSLAGTGESGYTF
>.|TRBV5-1|TRBJ1-4|.
TGCGCCAGCAGCTTGGGGCTTAATGAAAAACTGTTTTTT
CASSLGLNEKLFF
>.|TRBV4-2|TRBJ2-3|.
TGTGCCAGCAGCCAAGGAAATACGGGAGCCACAGATACGCAGTATTTT
CASSQGNTGATDTQYF
>.|TRBV18|TRBJ1-1|.
TGTGCCAGCTCACCACGAACAGAGATGAACACTGAAGCTTTCTTT
CASSPRTEMNTEAFF
>.|TRBV19|TRBJ1-2|.
TGTGCCAGTACCTTCCGGGGACTCTATGGCTACACCTTC
CASTFRGLYGYTF
>TRBD2|TRBV5-1|TRBJ2-1|.
TGCGCCAGCAGCACCGGGACTAGTGCCGTCGGTAGGCAGTTCTTC
CASSTGTSAVGRQFF
>.|TRBV2|TRBJ2-5|.
TGTGCCAGCAGTGAAGCAACCGGGATGGAGACCCAGTACTTC
CASSEATGMETQYF
>.|TRBV2|TRBJ1-2|.
TGTGCCAGCAGCGCCCTCGGGGGCGCATTTGGCTACACCTTC
CASSALGGAFGYTF
>TRBD1|TRBV2|TRBJ1-2|.
TGTGCCAGCAGTTGGACAGGGGCAAGGGATGGCTACACCTTC
CASSWTGARDGYTF
>.|TRBV6-5|TRBJ1-2|.
TGTGCCAGCAGTTTGGGGGGCCTTTGGGGAGGCTACACCTTC
CASSLGGLWGGYTF
>.|TRBV15|TRBJ1-1|.
TGTGCCACCAGCAGAGATTCCCGGATTAACACTGAAGCTTTCTTT
CATSRDSRINTEAFF
>.|TRBV6-5|TRBJ1-2|.
TGTGCCAGCAGTTACTCCGGGGCAGTCTACCGGTATGGCTACACCTTC
CASSYSGAVYRYGYTF
>.|TRBV29-1|TRBJ2-1|.
TGCAGCGTCTCCGCCAGAGGACAGCCCAATGAGCAGTTCTTC
CSVSARGQPNEQFF
>TRBD1|TRBV6-1|TRBJ1-1|.
TGTGCCAGCAGTGGGGAGACAGGGGGCCGCACTGAAGCTTTCTTT
CASSGETGGRTEAFF
>TRBD1|TRBV18|TRBJ2-5|.
TGTGCCAGCTCACCGAGGACAGGGGCGGGGGAGACCCAGTACTTC
CASSPRTGAGETQYF
>.|TRBV5-4|TRBJ1-2|.
TGTGCCAGCAGCTACCCAGAGGGTCGGGGCTACACCTTC
CASSYPEGRGYTF
>.|TRBV7-9|TRBJ1-5|.
TGTGCCAGCAGCTTAGGGGGATCCGTCTATAGCAATCAGCCCCAGCATTTT
CASSLGGSVYSNQPQHF
>TRBD1|TRBV5-1|TRBJ2-5|.
TGCGCCAGCAGCTTCGGACAGGGGCAAGAGACCCAGTACTTC
CASSFGQGQETQYF
>TRBD1|TRBV4-2|TRBJ1-6|.
TGTGCCAGCAGCCAGCCCCAGGGGGTAGGTTCACCCCTCCACTTT
CASSQPQGVGSPLHF
>.|TRBV28|TRBJ1-1|.
TGTGCCACCATTTATCACACTGAAGCTTTCTTT
CATIYHTEAFF
>.|TRBV7-6|TRBJ2-3|.
TGTGCCAGCAGCTTACTAGGGACTAGCACAGATACGCAGTATTTT
CASSLLGTSTDTQYF
>.|TRBV11-2|TRBJ2-2|.
TGTGCCAGCAGGGTAGGGGAGTACAGGAGGAACACCGGGGAGCTGTTTTTT
CASRVGEYRRNTGELFF
>TRBD1|TRBV5-1|TRBJ1-3|.
TGCGCCAGCAGCTTACGTCCGGGACAGGGGGGAAACACCATATATTTT
CASSLRPGQGGNTIYF
>.|TRBV2|TRBJ2-5|.
TGTGCCAGCAGTTTGAGGGTGGAGACCCAGTACTTC
CASSLRVETQYF
>.|TRBV30|TRBJ1-3|.
TGTGCCTGGAGCCCCCCGGGGAACTCTGGAAACACCATATATTTT
CAWSPPGNSGNTIYF
>.|TRBV5-1|TRBJ2-6|.
TGCGCCAGCAGCTTGGAGGCCCCCTCTGGGGCCAACGTCCTGACTTTC
CASSLEAPSGANVLTF
>.|TRBV28|TRBJ1-2|.
TGTGCCAGCAGTCCCCATGGAGGGGGTCGGCATGGCTACACCTTC
CASSPHGGGRHGYTF
>.|TRBV15|TRBJ2-1|.
TGTGCCTCGGCCCCAGGAGTTCGCTCCTACAATGAGCAGTTCTTC
CASAPGVRSYNEQFF
>.|TRBV28|TRBJ2-5|.
TGTGTTGTGGACGGATTGGGCCAAGAGACCCAGTACTTC
CVVDGLGQETQYF
>.|TRBV5-4|TRBJ2-2|.
TGTGCCAGCAGCTTTGGGGGGCCTGTCGCTGGGGAGCTGTTTTTT
CASSFGGPVAGELFF
>TRBD1|TRBV19|TRBJ1-1|.
TGTGCCAGTAGTATTGGACAGGGAGGTCCGTTGGACACTGAAGCTTTCTTT
CASSIGQGGPLDTEAFF
>.|TRBV5-1|TRBJ2-7|.
TGCGCCAGCAGCTTGGTGATCGGCTACGAGCAGTACTTC
CASSLVIGYEQYF
>.|TRBV29-1|TRBJ1-2|.
TGCAGCGTTTCCGACTGGAACTATGGCTACACCTTC
CSVSDWNYGYTF
>.|TRBV28|TRBJ2-3|.
TGTGCCAGCAGTCCCGCATTGCGCCTTGGAACAGATACGCAGTATTTT
CASSPALRLGTDTQYF
>.|TRBV25-1|TRBJ1-1|many
TGTGCCAGCAGGGACCTGGGGCAGGACACTGAAGCTTTCTTT
CASRDLGQDTEAFF
>.|TRBV28|TRBJ1-2|few
TGTGCCAGCAGTTTGCTGGACGGTAACTATGGCTACACCTTC
CASSLLDGNYGYTF
>.|TRBV5-1|TRBJ2-6|.
TGCGCCAGCAGCTTGGGGGTCAGCCGCTCTGGGGCCAACGTCCTGACTTTC
CASSLGVSRSGANVLTF
>.|TRBV2|TRBJ1-2|.
TGTGCCAGCACGGCGGGTAACTATGGCTACACCTTC
CASTAGNYGYTF
>TRBD2|TRBV5-1|TRBJ2-3|.
TGCGCCAGCAGCTTGGCCGGGACTACCACAGATACGCAGTATTTT
CASSLAGTTTDTQYF
>.|TRBV2|TRBJ2-1|.
TGTGCCAGCAGTGGCGGCTCCAGCCCGGCCAATGAGCAGTTCTTC
CASSGGSSPANEQFF
>TRBD1|TRBV5-1|TRBJ2-1|.
TGCGCCAGCAGCTCGACAGGGTCGAATGAGCAGTTCTTC
CASSSTGSNEQFF
>.|TRBV19|TRBJ2-1|.
TGTGCCAGTAGTATAGGGGCCCATGGAAATGAGCAGTTCTTC
CASSIGAHGNEQFF
>.|TRBV7-2|TRBJ1-3|few
TGTGCCAGCAGCAACGGACCGGGACATCTTTTT
CASSNGPGHLF
>TRBD1|TRBV5-6|TRBJ1-5|.
TGTGCCAGCAGCTTGGGAGGGGGCATTGTTCAGCCCCAGCATTTT
CASSLGGGIVQPQHF
>TRBD2|TRBV4-2|TRBJ2-2|.
TGTGCCAGCAGCCTCGGACTAGCGGGGTCCACCGGGGAGCTGTTTTTT
CASSLGLAGSTGELFF
>.|TRBV6-4|TRBJ1-1|few
TGTGCCAGCAGCGAACAGCATGGCACTGAAGCTTTCTTT
CASSEQHGTEAFF